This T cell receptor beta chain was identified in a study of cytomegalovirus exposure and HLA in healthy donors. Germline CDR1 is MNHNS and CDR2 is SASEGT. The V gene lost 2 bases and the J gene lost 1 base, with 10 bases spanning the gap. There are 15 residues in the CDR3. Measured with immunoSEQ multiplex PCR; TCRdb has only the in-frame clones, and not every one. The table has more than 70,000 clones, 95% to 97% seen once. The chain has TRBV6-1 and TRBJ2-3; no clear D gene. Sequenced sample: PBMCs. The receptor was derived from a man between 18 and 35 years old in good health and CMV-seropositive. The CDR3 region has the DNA TGTGCCAGCAGTGAACGAACGAGCCGCACAGATACGCAGTATTTT. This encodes CASSERTSRTDTQYF.